Shown below are 13 T cell receptor beta chains from a single sample sequenced in a study of blood T cell repertoires in COVID-19. The method was immunoSEQ multiplex PCR; TCRdb's version includes in-frame clones alone and lacks a portion of them. The table includes tens of thousands of clones, roughly 90% detected once. Sequenced material: peripheral blood. These receptors originate from a woman between 50 and 59 years old with acute or convalescent COVID-19.

J is TRBJ2-2 and V is TRBV6-5; a possible D gene is TRBD1 (6 bases). The CDR3 has 13 amino acids. The V end was cut by 6 bases, the J end by 5 bases, with 10 bases between. The V gene's germline CDR1 is MNHEY and CDR2 SVGAGI. CDR3 nucleotides: TGTGCCAGCAGAGCAACAGGGACCGGGGAGCTGTTTTTT. It is translated as CASRATGTGELFF.

The chain uses TRBV18 and TRBJ1-4; 9 bases map to TRBD1. V gave up 3 bases and J gave up 8 bases; unmatched junction bases: 7. The CDR3 spans 15 residues. Germline V CDR1 and CDR2: KGHSH, LQKENI. DNA of the CDR3: TGTGCCAGCTCACCCCTACAGGGGGCGAAGGAAAAACTGTTTTTT. Protein: CASSPLQGAKEKLFF. The complete variable domain, with remaining parts taken from reference TRBV18 and TRBJ1-4, reads NAGVMQNPRHLVRRRGQEARLRCSPMKGHSHVYWYRQLPEEGLKFMVYLQKENIIDESGMPKERFSAEFPKEGPSILRIQQVVRGDSAAYFCASSPLQGAKEKLFFGSGTQLSVL.

This clone was seen a single time. The chain has TRBV2 and TRBJ2-7; 7 nucleotides line up with TRBD2. Germline V gene sequence: CDR1 SNHLY, CDR2 FYNNEI. After removal of 6 bases from V and 8 bases from J, the junction contained 10 bases not matched to a gene. CDR3 length equals 13 residues. The DNA for the CDR3 is TGTGCCAGCAGGAGCGGGGCTCTAGTAAAGCAGTACTTC. Residues: CASRSGALVKQYF.

The J gene is TRBJ2-3, the V gene TRBV7-2, with 9 positions matching TRBD2. Germline values: CDR1 SGHTA, CDR2 FQGNSA. The CDR3 is 15 amino acids. Unmatched junction bases numbered 9, after V lost 5 bases and J lost 6 bases. DNA of the CDR3: TGTGCCAGCAGCCCCCAAAGCGGGGGGTCGGATACGCAGTATTTT. It encodes CASSPQSGGSDTQYF.

This chain connects TRBV5-6 to TRBJ1-6; TRBD1 matches at 7 bases. V shed 5 bases and J 9 bases; nucleotides not matched to a gene: 11. CDR3 size: 15 residues. Germline V CDR1 and CDR2: SGHDT, YYEEEE. Here the CDR3 reads CASRSTGAMGSPLHF. The CDR3 nucleotides read TGTGCCAGCAGGTCTACAGGGGCGATGGGTTCACCCCTCCACTTT.

This clone was counted once. The CDR3 region is CASSYRAGGSYEQYF. The DNA of the CDR3 is TGTGCCAGCAGTTACAGGGCGGGTGGGTCCTACGAGCAGTACTTC. The rearrangement uses TRBV6-5 and TRBJ2-7; maybe TRBD2 (5 bases). The CDR3 has 15 amino acids. Germline-derived CDR1 and CDR2 are MNHEY and SVGAGI. Between the trimmed V and J ends, which lost 2 bases and 1 base, there was a span of 12 bases.

The chain has TRBV9 and TRBJ1-4; TRBD1 is a possible D gene (6 bases). There are 14 residues in the CDR3. Per the germline V gene, CDR1 is SGDLS and CDR2 is YYNGEE. V lost 3 bases, J lost 6 bases, and 12 bases lay in between. The CDR3, as DNA: TGTGCCAGCAGCGGGGGGCGCTTGGATGAAAAACTGTTTTTT. Encoded protein: CASSGGRLDEKLFF.

This clone came up a few times. This chain uses TRBV19 with TRBJ1-1; TRBD1 agrees at 7 bases. CDR1 and CDR2 from the germline V gene are LNHDA and SQIVND (reference sequence). Germline trimming cut 5 bases from V and 5 bases from J; bases unmatched to any gene: 14. The CDR3 sequence is 16 residues long. This chain's CDR3 is CASSRKGAPFITEAFF. The CDR3 DNA reads as TGTGCCAGTAGTCGGAAGGGGGCGCCTTTTATAACTGAAGCTTTCTTT.

The gene calls are TRBV3-1 (or the pseudogene TRBV3-2) and TRBJ2-7; the D is unclear. V lost 2 bases to trimming and J lost 5 bases, with 16 bases between them. Germline CDR1 is LGHDT and CDR2 is YNNKEL (reference sequence). This CDR3 region has 15 residues. Here the CDR3 DNA reads TGTGCCAGCAGCCAACCCTCAGTGGGCCCCCACGAGCAGTACTTC. Residues: CASSQPSVGPHEQYF.

V usage is TRBV4-3 and J usage is TRBJ2-1; D is possibly TRBD2 (6 bases). V was clipped by 2 bases and J by 10 bases, with 18 bases between them. The CDR3 runs 15 residues. Germline V gene data show CDR1 as LGHNA and CDR2 as YSLEER. The CDR3 spells CASSQNVGGAGEQFF. CDR3 nucleotide sequence: TGCGCCAGCAGCCAAAATGTAGGCGGGGCCGGGGAGCAGTTCTTC.

This chain joins TRBV11-2 and TRBJ2-1; 12 nucleotides align to TRBD2. Germline V gene data show CDR1 as SGHAT and CDR2 as FQNNGV. Unmatched junction bases numbered 8, after V lost 5 bases and J lost 9 bases. The CDR3 consists of 15 residues. CDR3 sequence: CASSQTSGRFGEQFF. CDR3 bases: TGTGCCAGCAGCCAAACTAGCGGGAGGTTTGGTGAGCAGTTCTTC.

This rearrangement joins TRBV19 to TRBJ1-2; a weak D match, TRBD1 (6 bases). V was shortened by 3 bases and J by 1 base, with 9 bases between the two germline ends. The germline V gene encodes CDR1 LNHDA and CDR2 SQIVND (reference sequence). The length of the CDR3 is 14 residues. CDR3 sequence (DNA): TGTGCCAGTAGTATCCAGGGGCTTAACTATGGCTACACCTTC. Translation: CASSIQGLNYGYTF.

The chain couples TRBV14 to TRBJ2-1, with a weak D call TRBD1 (6 bases). From germline, CDR1 is SGHDN and CDR2 FVKESK. The CDR3 consists of 15 residues. The V end was cut by 3 bases, the J end by 6 bases, with 15 bases between. DNA for the CDR3: TGTGCCAGCAGCCAGAAACAGGGTTGGGGCAATGAGCAGTTCTTC. Translating gives CASSQKQGWGNEQFF.